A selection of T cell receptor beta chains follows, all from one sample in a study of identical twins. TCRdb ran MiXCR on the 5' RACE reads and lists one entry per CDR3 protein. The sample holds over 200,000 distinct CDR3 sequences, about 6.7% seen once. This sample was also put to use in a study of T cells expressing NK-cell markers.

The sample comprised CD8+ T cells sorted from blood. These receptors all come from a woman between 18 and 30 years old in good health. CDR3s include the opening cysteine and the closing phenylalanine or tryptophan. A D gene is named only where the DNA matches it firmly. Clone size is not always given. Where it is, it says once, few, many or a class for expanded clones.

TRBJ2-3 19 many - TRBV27 CASIGGGNMDRFGTDTQYF TGTGCCAGCATTGGGGGAGGCAACATGGACAGGTTCGGCACAGATACGCAGTATTTT
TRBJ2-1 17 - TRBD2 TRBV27 CASSLTAETSGYNEQFF TGTGCCAGCAGTTTAACGGCCGAGACTAGCGGCTACAATGAGCAGTTCTTC
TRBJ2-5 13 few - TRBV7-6 CASNQGAQETQYF TGTGCCAGCAACCAAGGAGCCCAAGAGACCCAGTACTTC
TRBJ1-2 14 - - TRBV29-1 CSVGGGRGGYGYTF TGCAGCGTTGGTGGTGGGAGAGGGGGCTATGGCTACACCTTC
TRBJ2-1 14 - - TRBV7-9 CASSLAPEGDEQFF TGTGCCAGCAGCTTAGCGCCGGAGGGAGATGAGCAGTTCTTC
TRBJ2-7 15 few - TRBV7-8 CASSLGPSTSYEQYF TGTGCCAGCAGCTTAGGCCCCTCTACCTCCTACGAGCAGTACTTC
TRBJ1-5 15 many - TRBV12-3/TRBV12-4 CASSPALGGNQPQHF TGTGCCAGCAGTCCGGCGCTTGGGGGTAATCAGCCCCAGCATTTT
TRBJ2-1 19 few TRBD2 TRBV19 CASSIIGGSGRVSYNEQFF TGTGCCAGTAGTATTATTGGGGGTAGCGGGAGGGTCTCCTACAATGAGCAGTTCTTC
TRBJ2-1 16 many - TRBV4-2 CASSQENRLDLNEQFF TGTGCCAGCAGCCAGGAGAACAGACTAGATCTCAATGAGCAGTTCTTC
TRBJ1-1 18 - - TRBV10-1 CDSSDESGLAIMNTEAFF TGCGACAGCAGTGATGAATCAGGGCTCGCTATCATGAACACTGAAGCTTTCTTT
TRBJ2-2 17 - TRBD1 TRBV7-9 CASRSTQGQGYTGELFF TGTGCCAGCAGATCAACGCAGGGACAGGGATACACCGGGGAGCTGTTTTTT
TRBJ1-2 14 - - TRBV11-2 CASSLDPGGNGYTF TGTGCCAGCAGCTTAGATCCCGGGGGAAATGGCTACACCTTC
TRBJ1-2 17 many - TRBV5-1 CASSLAEAGPSNYGYTF TGCGCCAGCAGCTTGGCCGAGGCAGGCCCATCTAACTATGGCTACACCTTC
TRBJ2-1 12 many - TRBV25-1 CASSESPEGQFF TGTGCCAGCAGTGAATCCCCCGAGGGGCAGTTCTTC
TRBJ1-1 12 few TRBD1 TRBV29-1 CSADLDRDEAFF TGCAGCGCTGACTTGGACAGGGATGAAGCTTTCTTT
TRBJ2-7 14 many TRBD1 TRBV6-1 CASSPAPGGYEQYF TGTGCCAGCAGTCCTGCTCCAGGGGGCTACGAGCAGTACTTC
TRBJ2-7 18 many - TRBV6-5 CASSYSSRYETRPYEQYF TGTGCCAGCAGTTACTCGTCCCGGTATGAGACAAGACCCTACGAGCAGTACTTC
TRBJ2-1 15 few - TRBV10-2 CASSESIYQNNEQFF TGCGCCAGCAGTGAGTCGATATACCAAAACAATGAGCAGTTCTTC
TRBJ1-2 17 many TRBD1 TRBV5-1 CASSLAGTGLNRDGYTF TGCGCCAGCAGCTTGGCCGGGACAGGTCTTAACAGGGATGGCTACACCTTC
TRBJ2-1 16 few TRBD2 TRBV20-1 CSARDELAGALDEQFF TGCAGTGCTAGAGATGAACTAGCGGGAGCTTTAGATGAGCAGTTCTTC
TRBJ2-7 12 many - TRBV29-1 CSVEGRGDEQYF TGCAGCGTTGAAGGGAGGGGAGACGAGCAGTACTTC
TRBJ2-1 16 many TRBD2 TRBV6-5 CASSYSGERGAIRQFF TGTGCCAGCAGTTACTCAGGCGAGCGGGGGGCCATCAGGCAGTTCTTC
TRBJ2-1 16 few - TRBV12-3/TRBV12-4 CASSRTEFFRGNEQFF TGTGCCAGCAGTCGGACAGAGTTCTTTCGGGGCAATGAGCAGTTCTTC